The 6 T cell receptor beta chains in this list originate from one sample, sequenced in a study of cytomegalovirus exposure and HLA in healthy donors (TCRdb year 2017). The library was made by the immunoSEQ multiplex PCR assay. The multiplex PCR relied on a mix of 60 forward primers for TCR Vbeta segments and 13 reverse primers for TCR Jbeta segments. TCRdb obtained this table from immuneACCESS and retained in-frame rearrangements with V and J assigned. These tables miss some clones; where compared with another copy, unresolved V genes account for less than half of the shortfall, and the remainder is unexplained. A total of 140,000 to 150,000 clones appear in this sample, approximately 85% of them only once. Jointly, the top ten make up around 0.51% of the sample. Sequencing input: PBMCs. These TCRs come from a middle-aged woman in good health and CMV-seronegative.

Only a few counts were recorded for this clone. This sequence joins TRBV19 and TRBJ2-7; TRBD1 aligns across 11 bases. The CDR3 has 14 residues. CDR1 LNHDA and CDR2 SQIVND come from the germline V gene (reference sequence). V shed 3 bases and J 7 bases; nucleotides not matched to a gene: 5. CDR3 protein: CASSIGGTGGEQYF. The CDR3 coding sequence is TGTGCCAGTAGTATCGGGGGGACAGGGGGAGAGCAGTACTTC.

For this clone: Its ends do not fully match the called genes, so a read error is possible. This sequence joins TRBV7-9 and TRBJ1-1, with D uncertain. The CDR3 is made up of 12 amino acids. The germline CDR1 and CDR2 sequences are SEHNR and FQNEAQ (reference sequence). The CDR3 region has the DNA TGTTCCAGCAGCTTAGTAGTCTCTGAAGCTTTCTTT. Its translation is CSSSLVVSEAFF.

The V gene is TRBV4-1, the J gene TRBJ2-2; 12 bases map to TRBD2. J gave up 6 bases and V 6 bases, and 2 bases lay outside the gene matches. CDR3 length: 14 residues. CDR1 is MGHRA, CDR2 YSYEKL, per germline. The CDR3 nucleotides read TGCGCCAGCAGGACTAGCGGGAGTCCCGGGGAGCTGTTTTTT. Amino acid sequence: CASRTSGSPGELFF.

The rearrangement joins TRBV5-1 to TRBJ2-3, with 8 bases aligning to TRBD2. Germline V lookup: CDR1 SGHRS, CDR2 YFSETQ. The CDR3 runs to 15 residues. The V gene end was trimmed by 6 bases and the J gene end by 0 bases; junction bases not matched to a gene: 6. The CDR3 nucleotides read TGCGCCAGCATTCTAACTAGCGGAAGCACAGATACGCAGTATTTT. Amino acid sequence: CASILTSGSTDTQYF. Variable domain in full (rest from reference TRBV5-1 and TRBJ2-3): KAGVTQTPRYLIKTRGQQVTLSCSPISGHRSVSWYQQTPGQGLQFLFEYFSETQRNKGNFPGRFSGRQFSNSRSEMNVSTLELGDSALYLCASILTSGSTDTQYFGPGTRLTVL.

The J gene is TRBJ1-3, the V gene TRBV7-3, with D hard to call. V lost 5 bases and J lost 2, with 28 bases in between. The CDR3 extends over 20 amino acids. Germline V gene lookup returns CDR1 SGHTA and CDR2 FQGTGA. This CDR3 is CASSPPSGFPPGPAGNTIYF. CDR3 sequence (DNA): TGTGCCAGCAGCCCCCCGAGTGGATTTCCTCCAGGCCCGGCTGGAAACACCATATATTTT.

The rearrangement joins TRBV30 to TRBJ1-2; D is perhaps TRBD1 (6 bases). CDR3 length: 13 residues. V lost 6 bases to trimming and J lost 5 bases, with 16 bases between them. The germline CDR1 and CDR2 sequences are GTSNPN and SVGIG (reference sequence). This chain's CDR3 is CACLDRRGYGYTF. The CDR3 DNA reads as TGTGCCTGCCTCGACAGGAGAGGGTATGGCTACACCTTC.